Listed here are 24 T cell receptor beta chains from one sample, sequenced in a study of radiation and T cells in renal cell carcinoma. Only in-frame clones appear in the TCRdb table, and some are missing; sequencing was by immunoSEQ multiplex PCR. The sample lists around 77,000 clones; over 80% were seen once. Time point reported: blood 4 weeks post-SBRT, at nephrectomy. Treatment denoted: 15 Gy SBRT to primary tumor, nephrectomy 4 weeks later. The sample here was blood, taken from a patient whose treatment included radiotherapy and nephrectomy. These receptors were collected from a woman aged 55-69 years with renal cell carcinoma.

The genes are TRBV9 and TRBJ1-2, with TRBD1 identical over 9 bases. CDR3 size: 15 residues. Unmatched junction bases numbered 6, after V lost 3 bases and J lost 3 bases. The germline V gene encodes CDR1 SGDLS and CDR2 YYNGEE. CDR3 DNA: TGTGCCAGCAGCGATTACAGGGGGCAGGACTATGGCTACACCTTC. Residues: CASSDYRGQDYGYTF.

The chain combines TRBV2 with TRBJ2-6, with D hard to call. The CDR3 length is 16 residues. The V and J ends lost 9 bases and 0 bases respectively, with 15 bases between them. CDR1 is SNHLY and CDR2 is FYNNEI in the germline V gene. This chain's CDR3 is CARSLLKSSGANVLTF. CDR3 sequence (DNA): TGTGCCAGGAGCCTCCTTAAGTCCTCTGGGGCCAACGTCCTGACTTTC.

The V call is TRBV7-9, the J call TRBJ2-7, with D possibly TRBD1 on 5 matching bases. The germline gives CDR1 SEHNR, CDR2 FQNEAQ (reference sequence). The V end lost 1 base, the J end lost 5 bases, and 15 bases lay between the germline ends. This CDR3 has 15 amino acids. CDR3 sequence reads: CASSLVGRERDEQYF. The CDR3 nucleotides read TGTGCCAGCAGCTTAGTCGGCAGGGAAAGGGACGAGCAGTACTTC.

The CDR3 region is CASSDSTGYNQPQHF. DNA of the CDR3: TGTGCCAGCAGTGATTCCACAGGGTACAATCAGCCCCAGCATTTT. The V and J genes are TRBV6-6 and TRBJ1-5; TRBD1 might be the D (6 bases). The CDR3 totals 15 residues. Germline CDR1 reads MNHNY; CDR2 reads SVGAGI (reference sequence). V was cut by 5 bases and J by 3 bases, with 14 bases left in between.

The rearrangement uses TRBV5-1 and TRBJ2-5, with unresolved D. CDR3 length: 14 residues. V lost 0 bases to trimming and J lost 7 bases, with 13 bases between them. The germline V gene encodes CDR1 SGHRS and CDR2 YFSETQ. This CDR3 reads CASSLDLDGGTQYF. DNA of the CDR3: TGCGCCAGCAGCTTGGATTTGGACGGCGGGACCCAGTACTTC. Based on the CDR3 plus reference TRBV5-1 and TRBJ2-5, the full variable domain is KAGVTQTPRYLIKTRGQQVTLSCSPISGHRSVSWYQQTPGQGLQFLFEYFSETQRNKGNFPGRFSGRQFSNSRSEMNVSTLELGDSALYLCASSLDLDGGTQYFGPGTRLLVL.

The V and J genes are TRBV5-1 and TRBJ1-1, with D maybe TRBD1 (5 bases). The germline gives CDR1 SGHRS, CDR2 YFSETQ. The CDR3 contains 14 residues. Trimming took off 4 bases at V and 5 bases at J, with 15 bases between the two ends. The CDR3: CASSKAAGGTEAFF. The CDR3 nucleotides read TGCGCCAGCAGCAAGGCAGCGGGGGGAACTGAAGCTTTCTTT. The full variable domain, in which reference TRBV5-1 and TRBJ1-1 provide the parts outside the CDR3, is KAGVTQTPRYLIKTRGQQVTLSCSPISGHRSVSWYQQTPGQGLQFLFEYFSETQRNKGNFPGRFSGRQFSNSRSEMNVSTLELGDSALYLCASSKAAGGTEAFFGQGTRLTVV.

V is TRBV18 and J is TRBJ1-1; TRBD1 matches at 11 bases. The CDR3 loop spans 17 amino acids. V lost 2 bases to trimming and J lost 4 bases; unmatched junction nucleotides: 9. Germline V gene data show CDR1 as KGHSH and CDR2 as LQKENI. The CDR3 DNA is TGTGCCAGCTCACCATCCTCGACCGGGACAGGGGGCACTGAAGCTTTCTTT. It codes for CASSPSSTGTGGTEAFF.

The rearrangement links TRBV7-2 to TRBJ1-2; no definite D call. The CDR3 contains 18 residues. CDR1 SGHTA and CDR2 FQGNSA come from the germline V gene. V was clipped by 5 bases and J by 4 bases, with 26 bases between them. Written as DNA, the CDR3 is TGTGCCAGCAGCCCCAATCCGAGCCCGTCTACTTACGGCTATGGCTACACCTTC. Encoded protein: CASSPNPSPSTYGYGYTF.

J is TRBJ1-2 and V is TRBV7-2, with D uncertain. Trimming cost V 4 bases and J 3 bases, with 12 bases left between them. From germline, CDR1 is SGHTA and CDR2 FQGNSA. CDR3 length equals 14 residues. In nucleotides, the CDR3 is TGTGCCAGCAGCTCCCAGGCCAGAGACTATGGCTACACCTTC. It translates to CASSSQARDYGYTF.

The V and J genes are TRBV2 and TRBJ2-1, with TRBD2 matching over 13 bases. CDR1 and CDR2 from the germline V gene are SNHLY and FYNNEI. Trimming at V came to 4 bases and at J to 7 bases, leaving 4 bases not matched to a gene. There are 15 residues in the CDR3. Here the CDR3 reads CASSVLTSGRNEQFF. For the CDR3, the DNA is TGTGCCAGCAGTGTCCTGACTAGCGGGAGGAATGAGCAGTTCTTC.

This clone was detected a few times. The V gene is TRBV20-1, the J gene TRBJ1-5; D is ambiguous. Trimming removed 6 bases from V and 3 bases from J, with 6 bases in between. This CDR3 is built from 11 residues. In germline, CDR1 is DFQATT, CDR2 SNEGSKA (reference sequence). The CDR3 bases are TGCAGTGCCCGAGACAATCAGCCCCAGCATTTT. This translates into CSARDNQPQHF.

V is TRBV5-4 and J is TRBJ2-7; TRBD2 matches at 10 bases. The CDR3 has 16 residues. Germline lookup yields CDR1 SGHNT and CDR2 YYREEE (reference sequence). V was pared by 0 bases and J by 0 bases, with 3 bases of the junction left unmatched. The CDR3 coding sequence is TGTGCCAGCAGCTTGGCACTAGCGGGGATCTCCTACGAGCAGTACTTC. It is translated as CASSLALAGISYEQYF.

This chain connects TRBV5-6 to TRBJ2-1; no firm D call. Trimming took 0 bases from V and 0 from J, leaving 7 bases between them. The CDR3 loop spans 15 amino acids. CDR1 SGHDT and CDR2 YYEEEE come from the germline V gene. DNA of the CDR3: TGTGCCAGCAGCTTGGGTCAGAACTCCTACAATGAGCAGTTCTTC. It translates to CASSLGQNSYNEQFF.

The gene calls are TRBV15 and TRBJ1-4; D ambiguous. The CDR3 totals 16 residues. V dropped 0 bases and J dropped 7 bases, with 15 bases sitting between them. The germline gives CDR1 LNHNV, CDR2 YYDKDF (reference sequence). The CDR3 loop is CATSRDGQLQFEKLFF. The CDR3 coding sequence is TGTGCCACCAGCAGAGATGGCCAGCTTCAATTTGAAAAACTGTTTTTT. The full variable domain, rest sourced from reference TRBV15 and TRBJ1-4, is DAMVIQNPRYQVTQFGKPVTLSCSQTLNHNVMYWYQQKSSQAPKLLFHYYDKDFNNEADTPDNFQSRRPNTSFCFLDIRSPGLGDTAMYLCATSRDGQLQFEKLFFGSGTQLSVL.

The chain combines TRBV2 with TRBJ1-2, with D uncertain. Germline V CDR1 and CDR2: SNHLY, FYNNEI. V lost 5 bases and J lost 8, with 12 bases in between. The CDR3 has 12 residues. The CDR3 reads CASSRSSEGYTF. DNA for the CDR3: TGTGCCAGCAGTCGTTCTTCGGAAGGCTACACCTTC.

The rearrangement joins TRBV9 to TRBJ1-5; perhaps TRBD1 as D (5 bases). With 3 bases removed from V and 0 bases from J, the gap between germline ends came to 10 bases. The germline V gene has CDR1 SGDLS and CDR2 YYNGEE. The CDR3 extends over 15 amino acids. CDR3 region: CASSETGYSNQPQHF. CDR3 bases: TGTGCCAGCAGCGAAACAGGTTATAGCAATCAGCCCCAGCATTTT.

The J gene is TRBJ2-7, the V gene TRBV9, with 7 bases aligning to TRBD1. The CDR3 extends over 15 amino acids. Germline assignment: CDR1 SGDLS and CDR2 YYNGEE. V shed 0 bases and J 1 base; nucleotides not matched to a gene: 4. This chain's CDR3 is CASSVEAGGSYEQYF. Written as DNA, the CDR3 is TGTGCCAGCAGCGTAGAGGCAGGGGGTTCCTACGAGCAGTACTTC. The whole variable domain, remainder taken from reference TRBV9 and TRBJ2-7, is DSGVTQTPKHLITATGQRVTLRCSPRSGDLSVYWYQQSLDQGLQFLIQYYNGEERAKGNILERFSAQQFPDLHSELNLSSLELGDSALYFCASSVEAGGSYEQYFGPGTRLTVT.

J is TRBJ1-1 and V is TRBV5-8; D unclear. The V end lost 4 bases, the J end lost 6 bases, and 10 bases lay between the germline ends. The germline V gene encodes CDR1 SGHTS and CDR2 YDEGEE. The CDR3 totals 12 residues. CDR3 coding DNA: TGTGCCAGCAGCCCCCGAGGGCCTGAAGCTTTCTTT. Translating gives CASSPRGPEAFF.

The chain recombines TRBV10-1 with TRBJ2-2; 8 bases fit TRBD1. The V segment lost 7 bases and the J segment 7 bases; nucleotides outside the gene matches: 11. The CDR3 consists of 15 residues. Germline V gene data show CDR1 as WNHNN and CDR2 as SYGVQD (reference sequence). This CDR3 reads CASTAGTGWVGELFF. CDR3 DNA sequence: TGCGCCAGCACTGCCGGGACAGGATGGGTCGGGGAGCTGTTTTTT.

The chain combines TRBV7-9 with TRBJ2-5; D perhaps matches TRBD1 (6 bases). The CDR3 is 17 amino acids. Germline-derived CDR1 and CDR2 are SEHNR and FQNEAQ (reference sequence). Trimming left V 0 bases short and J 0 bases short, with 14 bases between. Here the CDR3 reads CASSLAEAGVYQETQYF. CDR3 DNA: TGTGCCAGCAGCTTAGCGGAGGCAGGGGTGTACCAAGAGACCCAGTACTTC.

The CDR3 sequence: CASSQDKLPSGGGEQFF. In DNA form, the CDR3 reads TGCGCCAGCAGCCAAGATAAACTTCCTTCAGGGGGAGGTGAGCAGTTCTTC. The V and J genes are TRBV4-1 and TRBJ2-1; tentative D call: TRBD1 (7 bases). Trimming removed 0 bases from V and 9 bases from J, with 21 bases in between. Germline loops: CDR1 MGHRA, CDR2 YSYEKL. The CDR3 spans 17 residues.

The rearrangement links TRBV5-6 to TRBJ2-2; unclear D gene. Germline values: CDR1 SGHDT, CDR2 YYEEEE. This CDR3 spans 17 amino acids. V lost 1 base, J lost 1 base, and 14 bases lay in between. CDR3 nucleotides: TGTGCCAGCAGCTTGATAGACATGCAGATGAACACCGGGGAGCTGTTTTTT. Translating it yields CASSLIDMQMNTGELFF.

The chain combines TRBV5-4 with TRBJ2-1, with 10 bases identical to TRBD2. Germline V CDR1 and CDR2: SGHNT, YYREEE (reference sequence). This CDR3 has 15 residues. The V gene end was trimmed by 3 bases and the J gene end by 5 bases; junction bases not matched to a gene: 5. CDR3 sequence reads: CASSWSGGADNEQFF. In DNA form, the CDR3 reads TGTGCCAGCAGCTGGAGCGGGGGGGCCGACAATGAGCAGTTCTTC.

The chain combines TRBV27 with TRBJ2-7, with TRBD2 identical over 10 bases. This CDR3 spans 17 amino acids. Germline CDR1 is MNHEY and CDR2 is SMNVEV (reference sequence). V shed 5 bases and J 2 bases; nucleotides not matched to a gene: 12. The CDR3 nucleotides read TGTGCCAGCAGTCCCGGGACTAGCGCATCCTTTGCCTACGAGCAGTACTTC. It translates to CASSPGTSASFAYEQYF.